Below, 25 T cell receptor beta chains from the same sample are listed, as sequenced in a study of blood T cell repertoires in COVID-19. Data came from immunoSEQ multiplex PCR; TCRdb stores just in-frame clones and leaves some out. The data hold some 190,000 clones, with 88% observed a single time. What was sequenced was peripheral blood. The source of these receptors is a middle-aged woman who had recovered from COVID-19.

This clone was found a few times. The chain combines TRBV5-1 with TRBJ2-7, with 10 positions matching TRBD2. From germline, CDR1 is SGHRS and CDR2 YFSETQ. The J segment lost 0 bases and the V segment lost 4 bases, leaving 13 bases of the junction unmatched. The CDR3 contains 18 residues. CDR3 sequence reads: CASSQGLAGAPSSYEQYF. DNA for the CDR3: TGCGCCAGCAGCCAAGGGCTAGCGGGAGCCCCAAGCTCCTACGAGCAGTACTTC.

The genes are TRBV7-3 and TRBJ2-1, with D possibly matching TRBD2 (5 bases). CDR1 and CDR2 (germline): SGHTA, FQGTGA. With 5 bases removed from V and 0 bases from J, the gap between germline ends came to 11 bases. This CDR3 comprises 15 residues. CDR3 sequence (DNA): TGTGCCAGCAGCCTTTCAGGAGGCTCCTACAATGAGCAGTTCTTC. This sequence encodes CASSLSGGSYNEQFF.

This clone was counted once. The V call is TRBV27, the J call TRBJ1-2; TRBD1 agrees at 9 bases. The CDR3 contains 14 residues. The J segment lost 8 bases and the V segment lost 3 bases, leaving 7 bases of the junction unmatched. Germline loops: CDR1 MNHEY, CDR2 SMNVEV (reference sequence). Here the CDR3 reads CASSFSGQGSGYTF. The DNA for the CDR3 is TGTGCCAGCAGTTTTTCGGGACAGGGAAGCGGCTACACCTTC.

The CDR3 spells CASSPGPQAGNTIYF. The CDR3, as DNA: TGTGCCAGCAGCCCGGGCCCACAGGCTGGAAACACCATATATTTT. V gene TRBV11-2 combines with J gene TRBJ1-3, with D possibly matching TRBD1 (5 bases). Germline assignment: CDR1 SGHAT and CDR2 FQNNGV. The CDR3 loop spans 15 amino acids. The V end lost 5 bases, the J end lost 2 bases, and 13 bases lay between the germline ends.

This clone was seen a few times. V gene TRBV19 combines with J gene TRBJ2-5; D might be TRBD1 (5 bases). CDR1 is LNHDA, CDR2 SQIVND, per germline (reference sequence). V was trimmed by 2 bases and J by 4 bases, leaving 11 bases between them. This CDR3 comprises 14 residues. The CDR3 coding sequence is TGTGCCAGTAGTATATCCAGGGTGGGAGAGACCCAGTACTTC. Amino acids: CASSISRVGETQYF.

V usage is TRBV9 and J usage is TRBJ1-3, with a tentative D call TRBD1 (6 bases). Per germline, CDR1 SGDLS and CDR2 YYNGEE. CDR3 length: 16 amino acids. Trimming removed 4 bases from V and 0 bases from J, with 14 bases in between. This chain's CDR3 is CASSTRTGSSGNTIYF. CDR3 nucleotides: TGTGCCAGCAGCACAAGAACAGGGAGCTCTGGAAACACCATATATTTT.

This clone was seen more than once but under ten times. The rearrangement links TRBV19 to TRBJ2-1; possible D gene TRBD2, 6 bases. The CDR3 is 15 amino acids. Germline V gene lookup returns CDR1 LNHDA and CDR2 SQIVND (reference sequence). Trimming removed 3 bases from V and 7 bases from J, with 16 bases in between. CDR3: CASSIDRDWGNEQFF. The CDR3 DNA sequence: TGTGCCAGTAGTATCGACCGGGACTGGGGTAATGAGCAGTTCTTC.

The V gene is TRBV4-2, the J gene TRBJ2-7; weak D call: TRBD1 (6 bases). This CDR3 is 17 amino acids long. The germline CDR1 and CDR2 sequences are LGHNA and YNFKEQ. V was cut by 0 bases and J by 0 bases, with 15 bases left in between. The CDR3 DNA is TGTGCCAGCAGCCAAGATACTTTGGGGGCCCCCTCCTACGAGCAGTACTTC. This sequence encodes CASSQDTLGAPSYEQYF.

The CDR3 DNA is TGTGCCAGCACCTCAGACAGGATCCAATTCTATGGCTACACCTTC. This translates into CASTSDRIQFYGYTF. This sequence joins TRBV19 and TRBJ1-2; D perhaps matches TRBD1 (6 bases). The CDR3 sequence is 15 residues long. With 9 bases removed from V and 4 bases from J, the gap between germline ends came to 21 bases. The V gene's germline CDR1 is LNHDA and CDR2 SQIVND (reference sequence).

This clone has a handful of counts. This chain's CDR3 is CASIGTGDQPQHF. The CDR3 DNA sequence: TGTGCCAGTATTGGGACAGGGGATCAGCCCCAGCATTTT. The chain uses TRBV19 and TRBJ1-5, with 10 bases lining up with TRBD1. The CDR3 has 13 residues. V was clipped by 7 bases and J by 5 bases; unmatched bases: 2. Germline CDR1 reads LNHDA; CDR2 reads SQIVND (reference sequence).

The chain links TRBV28 to TRBJ1-1, with 8 bases identical to TRBD1. CDR1 and CDR2 from the germline V gene are MDHEN and SYDVKM. V gave up 6 bases and J gave up 11 bases; unmatched junction bases: 11. The CDR3 extends over 13 amino acids. CDR3: CASRKTGANVAFF. The CDR3 nucleotides read TGTGCCAGCAGAAAGACAGGGGCTAATGTGGCTTTCTTT.

The chain recombines TRBV12-5 with TRBJ1-1; no definite D call. This CDR3 comprises 11 residues. V gave up 1 base and J gave up 11 bases, with 8 bases separating them. CDR1 and CDR2 from the germline V gene are LGHNT and FRNRAP. CDR3 DNA: TGTGCTAGTGGTTTGGGACACAAGGCTTTCTTT. This encodes CASGLGHKAFF.

This rearrangement joins TRBV3-1 (or the pseudogene TRBV3-2) to TRBJ1-1; maybe TRBD1 (6 bases). Trimming removed 4 bases at V and 5 bases at J, with 14 bases between. The CDR3 spans 14 residues. The germline V gene encodes CDR1 LGHDT and CDR2 YNNKEL (reference sequence). For the CDR3, the DNA is TGTGCCAGCAGCCCCTACAGGGAGCGGACTGAAGCTTTCTTT. This encodes CASSPYRERTEAFF.

The chain is built from TRBV9 and TRBJ2-7; 9 positions agree with TRBD1. The junction had 6 bases not matched to a gene; V was cut back by 4 bases and J by 1 base. The length of the CDR3 is 15 residues. Per germline, CDR1 SGDLS and CDR2 YYNGEE. The CDR3 protein is CASSPTGGASYEQYF. For the CDR3, the DNA is TGTGCCAGCAGCCCAACAGGGGGCGCGTCCTACGAGCAGTACTTC.

The chain employs TRBV6-5 and TRBJ2-2; 13 bases are shared with TRBD2. J was trimmed by 7 bases and V by 2 bases; bases with no gene match: 1. Germline V gene lookup returns CDR1 MNHEY and CDR2 SVGAGI. This CDR3 spans 15 amino acids. CDR3 sequence: CASSYRTSGGGELFF. The CDR3 DNA follows: TGTGCCAGCAGTTACAGGACTAGCGGGGGCGGGGAGCTGTTTTTT.

Points on this clone: Within the sample, other DNA sequences also encode this same CDR3. The chain has TRBV3-1 (or the pseudogene TRBV3-2) and TRBJ2-7; 8 bases map to TRBD1. Trimming cost V 2 bases and J 3 bases; bases outside gene matches: 3. CDR1 LGHDT and CDR2 YNNKEL come from the germline V gene (reference sequence). This CDR3 has 14 residues. CDR3 DNA sequence: TGTGCCAGCAGCCAAACCACAGGGGGCTACGAGCAGTACTTC. Encoded protein: CASSQTTGGYEQYF.

The genes are TRBV28 and TRBJ1-2; weak D call: TRBD1 (5 bases). From germline, CDR1 is MDHEN and CDR2 SYDVKM. Trimming stripped 2 bases from V and 5 bases from J, with 9 bases between. CDR3 length: 13 amino acids. CDR3 DNA sequence: TGTGCCAGCAGTTTAGGGGGGTTATATGGCTACACCTTC. It yields the protein CASSLGGLYGYTF.

V gene TRBV15 combines with J gene TRBJ1-1; weak D call: TRBD1 (5 bases). Trimming shortened V by 6 bases and J by 3 bases, and 17 bases separated the two germline ends. This CDR3 is built from 15 residues. In germline, CDR1 is LNHNV, CDR2 YYDKDF (reference sequence). The DNA of the CDR3 is TGTGCCACCAGACATGCCCCGGGACTCCACACTGAAGCTTTCTTT. Translation gives CATRHAPGLHTEAFF.

The chain is built from TRBV5-8 and TRBJ2-3; 7 nucleotides line up with TRBD2. With 4 bases clipped from V and 2 bases from J, the junction kept 10 bases outside the gene matches. Germline V gene sequence: CDR1 SGHTS, CDR2 YDEGEE. The CDR3 has 16 residues. This CDR3 is CASSHGTNPYTDTQYF. The CDR3 bases are TGTGCCAGCAGCCATGGGACTAACCCTTACACAGATACGCAGTATTTT.

J is TRBJ2-3 and V is TRBV19; D is unclear. The CDR3 sequence is 14 residues long. Germline assignment: CDR1 LNHDA and CDR2 SQIVND (reference sequence). V dropped 6 bases and J dropped 5 bases, with 15 bases sitting between them. Here the CDR3 reads CASSNNPAVDTQYF. The CDR3 DNA follows: TGTGCCAGTAGCAATAATCCGGCGGTAGATACGCAGTATTTT. Full variable domain (missing parts from reference TRBV19 and TRBJ2-3): DGGITQSPKYLFRKEGQNVTLSCEQNLNHDAMYWYRQDPGQGLRLIYYSQIVNDFQKGDIAEGYSVSREKKESFPLTVTSAQKNPTAFYLCASSNNPAVDTQYFGPGTRLTVL.

The chain couples TRBV27 to TRBJ2-7; 10 bases are a match to TRBD2. The germline V gene encodes CDR1 MNHEY and CDR2 SMNVEV (reference sequence). This CDR3 spans 15 amino acids. Trimming took 7 bases from V and 4 from J; bases not matched to a gene: 10. The CDR3 DNA follows: TGTGCCAGCAAGACCAGCGGGAGGGCCAAATACGAGCAGTACTTC. It translates to CASKTSGRAKYEQYF.

The count of this clone is one. This chain uses TRBV5-1 with TRBJ2-6; D is possibly TRBD1 (5 bases). This CDR3 is built from 17 residues. V was pared by 2 bases and J by 0 bases, with 12 bases between. Germline loops: CDR1 SGHRS, CDR2 YFSETQ. The CDR3 DNA sequence: TGCGCCAGCAGCTTTTTTACAGGCAACTCTGGGGCCAACGTCCTGACTTTC. Its protein product is CASSFFTGNSGANVLTF.

The chain has TRBV29-1 and TRBJ2-5, with D perhaps matching TRBD2 (5 bases). Germline CDR1 reads SQVTM; CDR2 reads ANQGSEA. V lost 4 bases, J lost 2 bases, and 8 bases lay in between. The CDR3 is 12 residues long. For the CDR3, the DNA is TGCAGCGTTGCGGGATTGCAAGAGACCCAGTACTTC. Translated, it gives CSVAGLQETQYF. The full variable domain, completed using reference TRBV29-1 and TRBJ2-5, is SAVISQKPSRDICQRGTSLTIQCQVDSQVTMMFWYRQQPGQSLTLIATANQGSEATYESGFVIDKFPISRPNLTFSTLTVSNMSPEDSSIYLCSVAGLQETQYFGPGTRLLVL.

V gene TRBV19 combines with J gene TRBJ1-2, with D tentatively TRBD1 (5 bases). Germline V gives CDR1 LNHDA, CDR2 SQIVND (reference sequence). CDR3 length: 18 residues. V was cut by 0 bases and J by 0 bases, with 17 bases left in between. The chain's CDR3 is CASSIEAGKLFTNYGYTF. DNA for the CDR3: TGTGCCAGTAGTATAGAGGCAGGGAAGCTATTCACTAACTATGGCTACACCTTC.

The chain uses TRBV6-5 and TRBJ2-2; D not resolved. Trimming took off 2 bases at V and 6 bases at J, with 10 bases between the two ends. The V gene's germline CDR1 is MNHEY and CDR2 SVGAGI. The CDR3 extends over 14 amino acids. This CDR3 is CASSYVGYSGELFF. In nucleotides, the CDR3 is TGTGCCAGCAGTTACGTCGGTTATTCCGGGGAGCTGTTTTTT.